Below, one T cell receptor (beta chain) is given with its context. Its target is not known. The method was immunoSEQ multiplex PCR; TCRdb's version includes in-frame clones alone and lacks a portion of them. The table shows about 140,000 clones, with 70% to 90% occurring only once. These data come from a study of T cell responses to AZD1222 COVID-19 vaccine. The CDR3 consists of 12 residues. CDR1 is MNHEY and CDR2 is SVGAGI in the germline V gene. Trimming took off 2 bases at V and 9 bases at J, with 10 bases between the two ends. Overall study findings and caveats: Baseline seropositivity occurred in only six or seven AZD1222 recipients. Receipt of two AZD1222 doses was followed by a rise in Spike-specific TCR breadth and depth.

The sequence derives from an adult in good health. Sequenced material: peripheral blood, taken on day 0 of AZD1222 vaccination. This chain joins TRBV6-5 and TRBJ2-5; D not resolved. The CDR3 coding sequence is TGTGCCAGCAGTTACATCGGTGGGGCCCAGTACTTC. It specifies CASSYIGGAQYF.